This is a list of T cell receptor beta chains from one sample in a study of blood T cell repertoires in COVID-19. Clones were read by immunoSEQ multiplex PCR, and TCRdb kept only the in-frame ones, dropping some. The table includes approximately 290,000 clones, approximately 90% detected once. Sequenced: PBMCs or T cells enriched from blood (not recorded which). Every receptor here comes from a woman in her twenties or thirties who had recovered from COVID-19. Both conserved end residues are part of each CDR3. A D gene is named only where the DNA matches it firmly. Not every row has a clone size; where given, it reads once, few, many or a size class.

abundance,j_gene,d_gene,v_gene,CDR3nt,CDR3aa
.,TRBJ2-1,.,TRBV19,TGTGCCAGTAGTATGGGCAGGGGACCCACAATCCAGTTCTTC,CASSMGRGPTIQFF
.,TRBJ2-7,.,TRBV12-3/TRBV12-4,TGTGCCAGCAGAGAAAGAGGGAACGAGCAGTACTTC,CASRERGNEQYF
.,TRBJ1-3,TRBD1,TRBV7-6,TGTGCCAGCAGCTTCTCGCGGGACAGCTCTGGAAACACCATATATTTT,CASSFSRDSSGNTIYF
.,TRBJ2-7,TRBD1,TRBV5-6,TGTGCCAGCACCAGACAGGGAAACACCTCCTACGAGCAGTACTTC,CASTRQGNTSYEQYF
.,TRBJ1-2,TRBD1,TRBV29-1,TGCAGCGTTGAATTGACAGGGGGTAATTCTGGCTACACCTTC,CSVELTGGNSGYTF
.,TRBJ2-7,TRBD1,TRBV28,TGTGCCACGGGACAGGGGGCCTACGAGCAGTACTTC,CATGQGAYEQYF
.,TRBJ2-3,TRBD2,TRBV3-1/TRBV3-2,TGTGCCAGCAGCCTCCGATTAGCTGGCGGGAGGGTCGGCACAGATACGCAGTATTTT,CASSLRLAGGRVGTDTQYF
.,TRBJ2-3,.,TRBV6-5,TGTGCCAGCAGCCCCGCAGATACGCAGTATTTT,CASSPADTQYF
.,TRBJ1-1,TRBD1,TRBV5-6,TGTGCCAGCAGTTATCAACAGGGGGGGAACACTGAAGCTTTCTTT,CASSYQQGGNTEAFF
.,TRBJ2-6,.,TRBV14,TGTGCCAGCAGCCCACAGGGCTCTGGGGCCAACGTCCTGACTTTC,CASSPQGSGANVLTF
few,TRBJ1-1,.,TRBV29-1,TGCAGCGTTGCCGGGACATTGTTCACTGAAGCTTTCTTT,CSVAGTLFTEAFF
.,TRBJ1-1,.,TRBV6-2/TRBV6-3,TGTGCCAGCAGTTACTCGCCTGCGGGCACTGAAGCTTTCTTT,CASSYSPAGTEAFF
.,TRBJ2-5,.,TRBV15,TGTGCCACCAGCAGAGAATTCGGGAAATATGGGACAAAAGACTTC,CATSREFGKYGTKDF
.,TRBJ1-1,.,TRBV4-1,TGCGCCAGCAGCCAAGAGTGGGCAGTTGGGAACACTGAAGCTTTCTTT,CASSQEWAVGNTEAFF
.,TRBJ2-3,TRBD2,TRBV9,TGTGCCAGCAGCTCGGGACTAGTTTTCGGTGACACAGATACGCAGTATTTT,CASSSGLVFGDTDTQYF